This entry lists 32 T cell receptor beta chains sequenced from one sample in a study of blood T cells in healthy people across ages. Using a J-beta primer mix together with a sample-barcoded 5' primer, a second PCR was run for roughly 7 to 11 cycles. MiXCR, applied by TCRdb to the 5' RACE reads, yields one record per CDR3 protein. The sample has over 1,300,000 distinct CDR3 sequences; approximately 59% are singletons. Input material: blood. Every receptor here comes from a man aged 18 to 29 in good health.

The chain is built from TRBV4-1 and TRBJ2-1; D is possibly TRBD1 (5 bases). Trimming took off 0 bases at V and 15 bases at J, with 12 bases between the two ends. The V gene's germline CDR1 is MGHRA and CDR2 YSYEKL. CDR3 length: 12 residues. As DNA, the CDR3 is TGCGCCAGCAGCCAAGATAGGGGCAGCTTGTTCTTC. The encoded protein is CASSQDRGSLFF.

V is TRBV3-1 and J is TRBJ2-5; 7 bases align to TRBD1. CDR3 length: 13 amino acids. Per the germline V gene, CDR1 is LGHDT and CDR2 is YNNKEL (reference sequence). The J segment lost 4 bases and the V segment lost 4 bases, leaving 3 bases of the junction unmatched. CDR3 nucleotide sequence: TGTGCCAGCAGCCGGGACAGCGGAGAGACCCAGTACTTC. It specifies CASSRDSGETQYF.

The rearrangement uses TRBV4-3 and TRBJ1-4; D is undetermined. V gave up 0 bases and J gave up 7 bases, with 15 bases separating them. Germline loops: CDR1 LGHNA, CDR2 YSLEER. CDR3 length: 16 residues. As DNA, the CDR3 is TGCGCCAGCAGCCAAGATGATCGACCGCAGTCTGAAAAACTGTTTTTT. Protein product: CASSQDDRPQSEKLFF.

A single count supports this clonotype. The gene calls are TRBV2 and TRBJ2-7, with D tentatively TRBD2 (5 bases). Germline CDR1 SNHLY, CDR2 FYNNEI. Trimming pared 1 base from V and 1 base from J, leaving 14 bases between. The CDR3 loop spans 16 amino acids. The CDR3 here is CASSEGDLGGSYEQYF. The CDR3 DNA reads as TGTGCCAGCAGTGAAGGGGATCTCGGCGGGTCCTACGAGCAGTACTTC.

On this clonotype itself: Compared with germline, one end of the junction differs, possibly owing to a read error. V and J are TRBV5-6 and TRBJ2-5; 7 nucleotides match TRBD1. The CDR3 extends over 13 amino acids. Germline values: CDR1 SGHDT, CDR2 YYEEEE. CDR3 sequence: CASSWDSQEAQYF. CDR3 in DNA: TGTGCCAGCAGCTGGGACAGCCAAGAGGCCCAGTACTTC.

The V and J genes are TRBV29-1 and TRBJ2-1; possible D gene TRBD1, 6 bases. CDR3 length: 12 residues. The germline V gene encodes CDR1 SQVTM and CDR2 ANQGSEA. The CDR3, as DNA: TGCAGGGACAGTTCTCTAGGGAATGAGCAGTTCTTC. It yields the protein CRDSSLGNEQFF.

This clonotype occurred many times. The V and J genes are TRBV12-3 or TRBV12-4 and TRBJ1-1, with D uncertain. CDR3 size: 12 residues. Deletions cut 6 bases from V and 5 bases from J, with 10 bases between. The CDR3 spells CASSSTGTEAFF. CDR3 coding DNA: TGTGCCAGCAGCAGTACGGGGACTGAAGCTTTCTTT.

The V and J genes are TRBV6-2 or TRBV6-3 and TRBJ1-5; the D gene is possibly TRBD1 (5 bases). This CDR3 comprises 13 residues. V lost 6 bases and J lost 4, with 10 bases in between. The germline gives CDR1 MNHEY, CDR2 SVGEGT. CDR3 sequence: CASSSRGNQPQHF. CDR3 sequence (DNA): TGTGCCAGCAGCTCGCGGGGGAATCAGCCCCAGCATTTT.

This clonotype has only one observation. V usage is TRBV28 and J usage is TRBJ1-4, with D hard to call. This CDR3 region has 17 residues. Trimming stripped 5 bases from V and 10 bases from J, with 26 bases between. Germline assignment: CDR1 MDHEN and CDR2 SYDVKM. CDR3 loop: CASSPPAAGPPVGKLFF. DNA for the CDR3: TGTGCCAGCAGTCCGCCGGCAGCCGGGCCCCCGGTGGGAAAACTGTTTTTT.

This clonotype was seen a few times. The chain is built from TRBV5-1 and TRBJ2-7, with 10 bases fitting TRBD2. Germline V CDR1 and CDR2: SGHRS, YFSETQ. The CDR3 covers 19 residues. Trimming took 4 bases from V and 0 from J; bases not matched to a gene: 16. Here the CDR3 DNA reads TGCGCCAGCAGCCCCATGACTAGCGGGTGGAGATCGAGCTCCTACGAGCAGTACTTC. Its translation: CASSPMTSGWRSSSYEQYF.

The rearrangement joins TRBV10-3 to TRBJ1-1; tentatively, D is TRBD1 (6 bases). The CDR3 sequence is 14 residues long. Trimming shortened V by 6 bases and J by 1 base, and 12 bases separated the two germline ends. Germline CDR1 ENHRY, CDR2 SYGVKD. The CDR3 sequence is CAIRQQGGNTEAFF. The CDR3 DNA follows: TGTGCCATCAGGCAACAGGGCGGGAACACTGAAGCTTTCTTT.

This clonotype was observed once. This chain connects TRBV7-2 to TRBJ2-5; 10 bases agree with TRBD2. The J call may be incorrect, as the DNA end agrees better with TRBJ2-7. The CDR3 covers 19 residues. Germline CDR1 reads SGHTA; CDR2 reads FQGNSA. The CDR3 loop reads CASSTRAHSSGRLFYEQYF. In DNA, the CDR3 is TGTGCCAGCAGCACCCGGGCTCATTCTAGCGGGAGACTTTTTTACGAGCAGTACTTC.

This rearrangement joins TRBV25-1 to TRBJ1-2; 12 bases are shared with TRBD1. V was pared by 6 bases and J by 0 bases, with 8 bases of the junction left unmatched. From germline, CDR1 is MGHDK and CDR2 SYGVNS. This CDR3 has 17 residues. As DNA, the CDR3 is TGTGCCAGCAGCGGGGACAGGGGGCGGGTAGCTAACTATGGCTACACCTTC. Residues: CASSGDRGRVANYGYTF.

The chain links TRBV5-1 to TRBJ2-7; 8 nucleotides align to TRBD1. CDR1 is SGHRS and CDR2 is YFSETQ in the germline V gene. The CDR3 is 21 amino acids. V was clipped by 4 bases and J by 2 bases; unmatched bases: 26. The CDR3 DNA is TGCGCCAGCAGCCTAGCATCACTGGCGTCAGGACAGGGTCGACTCGCCTACGAGCAGTACTTC. Translating gives CASSLASLASGQGRLAYEQYF.

The chain has TRBV7-8 and TRBJ1-1; 11 bases are shared with TRBD1. Germline CDR1 SGHVS, CDR2 FQNEAQ. This CDR3 is built from 16 residues. V lost 3 bases and J lost 3; bases outside the gene matches: 6. Here the CDR3 reads CASSFGQGAGDTEAFF. CDR3 nucleotide sequence: TGTGCCAGCAGCTTTGGACAGGGGGCCGGGGACACTGAAGCTTTCTTT. Using reference TRBV7-8 and TRBJ1-1 for the parts outside the CDR3, the full variable domain is GAGVSQSPRYKVAKRGQDVALRCDPISGHVSLFWYQQALGQGPEFLTYFQNEAQLDKSGLPSDRFFAERPEGSVSTLKIQRTQQEDSAVYLCASSFGQGAGDTEAFFGQGTRLTVV.

The J gene is TRBJ2-7, the V gene TRBV21-1; the D call in the table, TRBD1, was not verified against the DNA. The DNA end is a closer match to TRBJ2-5, so the J assignment may be wrong. TRBV21-1 is a listed pseudogene. This CDR3 has 15 residues. The CDR3: CASSKAPTGVETQYF. The CDR3 coding sequence is TGTGCCAGCAGCAAAGCCCCGACAGGGGTGGAGACCCAGTACTTC.

The count of this clonotype is one. The V gene is TRBV10-3, the J gene TRBJ2-3; D unresolved. V lost 8 bases and J lost 0, with 9 bases in between. CDR3 length equals 13 residues. Germline-derived CDR1 and CDR2 are ENHRY and SYGVKD. Here the CDR3 reads CAIASESTDTQYF. For the CDR3, the DNA is TGTGCCATCGCTAGTGAAAGCACAGATACGCAGTATTTT.

This clonotype was recorded a few times. The V and J genes are TRBV12-3 or TRBV12-4 and TRBJ2-4, with 7 bases aligning to TRBD1. After removal of 6 bases from V and 8 bases from J, the junction contained 7 bases not matched to a gene. The CDR3 runs to 13 residues. CDR3 protein: CASRRQGSDIQYF. Written as DNA, the CDR3 is TGTGCCAGCAGAAGACAGGGTTCGGACATTCAGTACTTC.

This chain joins TRBV7-2 and TRBJ1-3, with 9 bases lining up with TRBD1. Germline CDR1 and CDR2: SGHTA and FQGNSA. V was pared by 5 bases and J by 0 bases, with 8 bases of the junction left unmatched. The CDR3 contains 17 residues. The DNA for the CDR3 is TGTGCCAGCAGCCCCGGGACAGGGACAACCTCTGGAAACACCATATATTTT. Its protein product is CASSPGTGTTSGNTIYF.

This clonotype was observed a handful of times. The J gene is TRBJ2-7, the V gene TRBV29-1, with D uncertain. Per germline, CDR1 SQVTM and CDR2 ANQGSEA. The CDR3 is 12 amino acids. V shed 4 bases and J shed 8 bases, with 15 bases lying between them. The DNA of the CDR3 is TGCAGCGTTGCCTCGTCGGGTGATCAGCAGTACTTC. It is translated as CSVASSGDQQYF.

V usage is TRBV4-2 and J usage is TRBJ2-3; 8 positions agree with TRBD2. The CDR3 is made up of 17 amino acids. The germline CDR1 and CDR2 sequences are LGHNA and YNFKEQ. The V segment lost 0 bases and the J segment 2 bases; nucleotides outside the gene matches: 7. The CDR3 sequence is CASSQDRLAGPTDTQYF. The CDR3 bases are TGTGCCAGCAGCCAAGATCGTCTAGCGGGTCCCACAGATACGCAGTATTTT.

The chain couples TRBV7-6 to TRBJ2-5; 7 positions match TRBD2. The J call may be wrong; the DNA end is better matched by TRBJ2-7. The CDR3 is 19 amino acids. CDR1 and CDR2 (germline): SGHVS, FNYEAQ. The CDR3 nucleotides read TGTGCCAGCAGCTTCTTGGGGTCAACTAGCGTCCCATATACCTACGAGCAGTACTTC. Protein product: CASSFLGSTSVPYTYEQYF.

The CDR3 nucleotides are TGTGCCACCAGCACCGAGCCAGCGGGGGGATACAATGAGCAGTTCTTC. Amino acid sequence: CATSTEPAGGYNEQFF. The chain recombines TRBV15 with TRBJ2-1, with 9 bases matching TRBD2. Looked up from germline, CDR1 is LNHNV and CDR2 is YYDKDF (reference sequence). J was trimmed by 4 bases and V by 4 bases; bases with no gene match: 8. The CDR3 covers 16 residues. Based on the CDR3 plus reference TRBV15 and TRBJ2-1, the full variable domain is DAMVIQNPRYQVTQFGKPVTLSCSQTLNHNVMYWYQQKSSQAPKLLFHYYDKDFNNEADTPDNFQSRRPNTSFCFLDIRSPGLGDTAMYLCATSTEPAGGYNEQFFGPGTRLTVL.

The rearrangement links TRBV10-2 to TRBJ1-4, with D possibly being TRBD1 (5 bases). Trimming pared 8 bases from V and 8 bases from J, leaving 18 bases between. This CDR3 contains 14 residues. Per the germline V gene, CDR1 is WSHSY and CDR2 is SAAADI. The CDR3 nucleotides read TGCGCCAGCGGAGCGGGACTTTGGTCAGAAAAACTGTTTTTT. It is translated as CASGAGLWSEKLFF.

The chain uses TRBV9 and TRBJ1-2; no clear D gene. Per germline, CDR1 SGDLS and CDR2 YYNGEE. The CDR3 runs 14 residues. V was shortened by 1 base and J by 1 base, with 8 bases between the two germline ends. The CDR3 region is CASSVTTGNYGYTF. The CDR3 DNA follows: TGTGCCAGCAGCGTAACCACCGGTAACTATGGCTACACCTTC. The full variable domain, completed using reference TRBV9 and TRBJ1-2, is DSGVTQTPKHLITATGQRVTLRCSPRSGDLSVYWYQQSLDQGLQFLIQYYNGEERAKGNILERFSAQQFPDLHSELNLSSLELGDSALYFCASSVTTGNYGYTFGSGTRLTVV.

J is TRBJ2-3 and V is TRBV12-3 or TRBV12-4, with TRBD2 identical over 7 bases. This CDR3 has 16 amino acids. Germline trimming cut 3 bases from V and 4 bases from J; bases unmatched to any gene: 10. CDR3 sequence (DNA): TGTGCCAGCAGTTTTAACGCGGGAGCCTCGCCAGATACGCAGTATTTT. It codes for CASSFNAGASPDTQYF.

The genes are TRBV20-1 and TRBJ2-5, with TRBD2 matching over 12 bases. The CDR3 is made up of 14 amino acids. The germline gives CDR1 DFQATT, CDR2 SNEGSKA (reference sequence). J was trimmed by 3 bases and V by 3 bases; bases with no gene match: 2. This CDR3 is CSASRTSGEETQYF. CDR3 sequence (DNA): TGCAGTGCTAGCCGGACTAGCGGGGAAGAGACCCAGTACTTC.

CDR3 sequence reads: CAVDSAYEQYF. In DNA, the CDR3 is TGTGCTGTGGACAGTGCCTACGAGCAGTACTTC. The rearrangement joins TRBV6-6 to TRBJ2-7; a possible D gene is TRBD1 (6 bases). The CDR3 extends over 11 amino acids. The germline gives CDR1 MNHNY, CDR2 SVGAGI (reference sequence).

In its sample, this clonotype was seen a few times. The CDR3 is CASSPGTGDLTDTQYF. The CDR3 DNA reads TGTGCCAGCAGTCCCGGGACAGGGGACCTCACAGATACGCAGTATTTT. The chain uses TRBV6-6 and TRBJ2-3, with 10 bases identical to TRBD1. The CDR3 consists of 16 residues. The germline V gene has CDR1 MNHNY and CDR2 SVGAGI (reference sequence). J was trimmed by 2 bases and V by 5 bases; bases with no gene match: 7.

The DNA for the CDR3 is TGTGCCAGCAGCCAGGGGACTAGCGGGGACGAGCAGTTCTTC. Amino acids: CASSQGTSGDEQFF. This rearrangement joins TRBV4-2 to TRBJ2-1, with 13 positions matching TRBD2. CDR3 size: 14 residues. Per germline, CDR1 LGHNA and CDR2 YNFKEQ. J gave up 10 bases and V 3 bases, and 3 bases lay outside the gene matches.

A word on this clonotype: Mismatch with germline at one junction end may stem from a read error. The rearrangement joins TRBV11-2 to TRBJ2-3; 8 bases line up with TRBD2. The CDR3 has 16 amino acids. Germline V CDR1 and CDR2: SGHAT, FQNNGV. The CDR3 DNA reads TGTGCCAGCAGCTTATCCCCCCGGGGGGGCACAGATACGCGGTATTTT. Its protein product is CASSLSPRGGTDTRYF.

This chain uses TRBV5-1 with TRBJ1-4, with 8 nucleotides matching TRBD1. In germline, CDR1 is SGHRS, CDR2 YFSETQ. The ends lost 4 bases at V and 2 bases at J; junction bases unmatched: 10. The CDR3 is made up of 17 amino acids. The CDR3 spells CASSGGQGIFTNEKLFF. In nucleotides, the CDR3 is TGCGCCAGCAGCGGAGGACAGGGAATTTTTACTAATGAAAAACTGTTTTTT.